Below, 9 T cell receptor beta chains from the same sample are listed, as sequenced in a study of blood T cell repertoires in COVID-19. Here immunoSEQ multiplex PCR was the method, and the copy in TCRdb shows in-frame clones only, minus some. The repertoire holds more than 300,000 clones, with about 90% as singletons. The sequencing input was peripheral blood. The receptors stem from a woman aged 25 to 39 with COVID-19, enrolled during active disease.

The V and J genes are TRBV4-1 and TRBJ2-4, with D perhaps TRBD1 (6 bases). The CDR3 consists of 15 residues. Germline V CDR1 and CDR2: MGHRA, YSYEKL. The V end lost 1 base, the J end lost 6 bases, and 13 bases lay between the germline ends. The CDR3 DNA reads TGCGCCAGCAGCCAAGGGATGGAAGGGGGAAACATTCAGTACTTC. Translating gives CASSQGMEGGNIQYF.

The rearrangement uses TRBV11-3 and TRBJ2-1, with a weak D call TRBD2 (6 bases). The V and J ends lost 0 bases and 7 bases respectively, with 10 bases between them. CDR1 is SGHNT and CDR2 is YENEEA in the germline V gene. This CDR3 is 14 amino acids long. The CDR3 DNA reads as TGTGCCAGCAGCTTAGACGGGAGAGGAAATGAGCAGTTCTTC. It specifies CASSLDGRGNEQFF. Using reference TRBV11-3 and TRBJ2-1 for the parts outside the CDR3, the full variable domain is EAGVVQSPRYKIIEKKQPVAFWCNPISGHNTLYWYLQNLGQGPELLIRYENEEAVDDSQLPKDRFSAERLKGVDSTLKIQPAELGDSAVYLCASSLDGRGNEQFFGPGTRLTVL.

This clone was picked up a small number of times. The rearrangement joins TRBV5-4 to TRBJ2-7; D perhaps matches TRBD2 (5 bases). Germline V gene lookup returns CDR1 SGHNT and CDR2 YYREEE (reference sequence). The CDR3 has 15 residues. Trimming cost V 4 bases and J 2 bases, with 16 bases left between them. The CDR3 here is CASSPRGNLAYEQYF. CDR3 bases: TGTGCCAGCAGCCCGAGAGGGAATTTGGCCTACGAGCAGTACTTC.

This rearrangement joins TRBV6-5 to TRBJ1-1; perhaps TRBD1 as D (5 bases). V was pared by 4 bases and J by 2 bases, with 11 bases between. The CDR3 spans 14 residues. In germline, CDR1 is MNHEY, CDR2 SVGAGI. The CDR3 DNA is TGTGCCAGCAGTTCGACAGTAACCAACACTGAAGCTTTCTTT. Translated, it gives CASSSTVTNTEAFF.

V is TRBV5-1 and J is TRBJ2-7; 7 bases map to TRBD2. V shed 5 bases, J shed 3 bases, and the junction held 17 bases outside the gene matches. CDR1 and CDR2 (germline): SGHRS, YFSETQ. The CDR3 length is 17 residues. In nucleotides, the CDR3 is TGCGCCAGCAGTCTTAGGAGCACCGGGACTAAATTCTACGAGCAGTACTTC. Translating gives CASSLRSTGTKFYEQYF.

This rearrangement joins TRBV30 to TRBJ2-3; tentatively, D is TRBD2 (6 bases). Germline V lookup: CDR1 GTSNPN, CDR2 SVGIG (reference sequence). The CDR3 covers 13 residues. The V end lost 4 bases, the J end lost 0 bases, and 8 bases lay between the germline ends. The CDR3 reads CAWKGTSTDTQYF. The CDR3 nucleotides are TGTGCCTGGAAAGGGACTAGCACAGATACGCAGTATTTT.

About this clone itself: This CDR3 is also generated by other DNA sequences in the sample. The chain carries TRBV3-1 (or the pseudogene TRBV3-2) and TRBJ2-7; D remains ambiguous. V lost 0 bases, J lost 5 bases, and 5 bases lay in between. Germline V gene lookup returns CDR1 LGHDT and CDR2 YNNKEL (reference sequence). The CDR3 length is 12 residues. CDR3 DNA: TGTGCCAGCAGCCAAGAGAGGAACGAGCAGTACTTC. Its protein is CASSQERNEQYF.

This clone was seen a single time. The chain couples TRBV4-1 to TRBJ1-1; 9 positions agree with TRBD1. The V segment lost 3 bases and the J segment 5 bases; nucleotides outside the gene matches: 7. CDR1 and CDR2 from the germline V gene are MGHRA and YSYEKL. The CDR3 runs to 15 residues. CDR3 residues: CASSHAQGASTEAFF. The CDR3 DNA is TGCGCCAGCAGCCACGCACAGGGGGCCTCAACTGAAGCTTTCTTT.

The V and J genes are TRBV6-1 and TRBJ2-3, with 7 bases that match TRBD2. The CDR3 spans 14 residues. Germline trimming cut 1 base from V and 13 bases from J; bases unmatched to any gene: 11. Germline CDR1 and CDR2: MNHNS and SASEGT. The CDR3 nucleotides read TGTGCCAGCAGTGAAGGGCCGGGAGGCTCGTTTAAGTATTTT. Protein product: CASSEGPGGSFKYF.